This T cell receptor (beta chain) was profiled in a study of pediatric ulcerative colitis. The assay was immunoSEQ multiplex PCR, and TCRdb's table has in-frame clones only and misses some. The table has 17,000 or so clones, just under 75% seen once. During colonoscopy, one to two rectal pinch biopsies were collected. Trimming pared 1 base from V and 6 bases from J, leaving 10 bases between. CDR3 length equals 13 residues. The germline V gene has CDR1 SGHAT and CDR2 FQNNGV. The chain uses TRBV11-2 and TRBJ2-7; no definite D call. Sequencing input: gut tissue. The TCR sequence derives from a girl aged 10-17 years with moderate ulcerative colitis. The CDR3 is CASSLAVVGEQYF. CDR3 nucleotide sequence: TGTGCCAGCAGCTTAGCGGTCGTGGGCGAGCAGTACTTC. The complete variable domain, with remaining parts taken from reference TRBV11-2 and TRBJ2-7, reads EAGVAQSPRYKIIEKRQSVAFWCNPISGHATLYWYQQILGQGPKLLIQFQNNGVVDDSQLPKDRFSAERLKGVDSTLKIQPAKLEDSAVYLCASSLAVVGEQYFGPGTRLTVT.